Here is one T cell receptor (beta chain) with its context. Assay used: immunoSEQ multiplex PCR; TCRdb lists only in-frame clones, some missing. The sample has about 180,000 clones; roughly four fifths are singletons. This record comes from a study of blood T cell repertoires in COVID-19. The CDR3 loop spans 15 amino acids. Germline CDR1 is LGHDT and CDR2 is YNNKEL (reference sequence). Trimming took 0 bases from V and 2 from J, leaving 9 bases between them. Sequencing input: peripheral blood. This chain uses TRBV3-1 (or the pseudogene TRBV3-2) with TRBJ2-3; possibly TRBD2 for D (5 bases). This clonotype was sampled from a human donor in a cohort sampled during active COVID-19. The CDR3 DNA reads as TGTGCCAGCAGCCAAGATGCCCGGGACACAGATACGCAGTATTTT. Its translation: CASSQDARDTDTQYF.